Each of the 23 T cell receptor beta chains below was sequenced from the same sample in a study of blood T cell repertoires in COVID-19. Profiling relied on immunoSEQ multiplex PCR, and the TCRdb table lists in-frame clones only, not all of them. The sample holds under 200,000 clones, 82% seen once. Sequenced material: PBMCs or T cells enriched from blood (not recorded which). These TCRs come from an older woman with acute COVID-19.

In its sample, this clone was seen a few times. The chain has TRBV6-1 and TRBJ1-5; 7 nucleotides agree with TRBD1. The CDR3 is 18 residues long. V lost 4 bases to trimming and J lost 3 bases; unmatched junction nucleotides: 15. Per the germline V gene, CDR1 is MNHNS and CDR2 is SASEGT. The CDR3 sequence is CASSGRTGVGFNNQPQHF. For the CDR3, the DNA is TGTGCCAGCAGTGGACGAACAGGGGTCGGATTTAACAATCAGCCCCAGCATTTT.

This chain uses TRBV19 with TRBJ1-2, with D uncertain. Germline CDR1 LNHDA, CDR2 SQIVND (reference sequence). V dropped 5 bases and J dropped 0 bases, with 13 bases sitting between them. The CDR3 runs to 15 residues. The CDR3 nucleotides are TGTGCCAGTAGTGTAGCGACATCTGCTAACTATGGCTACACCTTC. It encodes CASSVATSANYGYTF.

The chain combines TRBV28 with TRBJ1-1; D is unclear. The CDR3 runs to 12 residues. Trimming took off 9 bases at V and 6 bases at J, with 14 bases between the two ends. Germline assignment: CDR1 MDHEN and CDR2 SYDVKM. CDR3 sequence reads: CASVGGKAEAFF. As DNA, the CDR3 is TGTGCCAGTGTGGGAGGAAAGGCTGAAGCTTTCTTT.

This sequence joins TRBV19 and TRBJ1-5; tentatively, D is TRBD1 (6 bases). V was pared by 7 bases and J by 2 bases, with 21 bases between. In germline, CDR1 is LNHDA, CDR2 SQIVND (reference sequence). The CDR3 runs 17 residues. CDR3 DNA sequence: TGTGCCAGTACCATAGATCGGGGGGGCGCAGGCAATCAGCCCCAGCATTTT. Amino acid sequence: CASTIDRGGAGNQPQHF.

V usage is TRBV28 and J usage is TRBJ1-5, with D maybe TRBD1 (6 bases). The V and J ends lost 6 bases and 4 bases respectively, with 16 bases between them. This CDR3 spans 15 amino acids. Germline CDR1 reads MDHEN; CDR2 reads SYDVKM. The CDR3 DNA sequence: TGTGCCAGCAGCCGTGGGCAGGGGCTAAATCAGCCCCAGCATTTT. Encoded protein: CASSRGQGLNQPQHF.

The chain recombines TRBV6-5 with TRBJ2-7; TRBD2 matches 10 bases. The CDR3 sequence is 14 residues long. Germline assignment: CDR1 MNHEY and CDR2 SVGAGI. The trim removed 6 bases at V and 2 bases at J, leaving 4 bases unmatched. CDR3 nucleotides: TGTGCCAGCAGGGAGCGGGAGGGTCCCTACGAGCAGTACTTC. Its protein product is CASREREGPYEQYF.

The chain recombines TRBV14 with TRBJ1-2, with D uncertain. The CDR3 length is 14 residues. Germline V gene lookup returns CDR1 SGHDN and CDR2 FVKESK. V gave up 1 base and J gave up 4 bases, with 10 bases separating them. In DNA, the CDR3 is TGTGCCAGCAGCCAAGGCGGTCGTGTCTATGGCTACACCTTC. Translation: CASSQGGRVYGYTF.

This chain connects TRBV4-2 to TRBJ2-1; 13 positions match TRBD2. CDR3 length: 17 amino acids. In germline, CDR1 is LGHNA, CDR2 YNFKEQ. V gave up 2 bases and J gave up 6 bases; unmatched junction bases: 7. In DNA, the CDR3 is TGTGCCAGCAGCCAAAGGGTACTAGCGGGGGGGGTCAATGAGCAGTTCTTC. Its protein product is CASSQRVLAGGVNEQFF.

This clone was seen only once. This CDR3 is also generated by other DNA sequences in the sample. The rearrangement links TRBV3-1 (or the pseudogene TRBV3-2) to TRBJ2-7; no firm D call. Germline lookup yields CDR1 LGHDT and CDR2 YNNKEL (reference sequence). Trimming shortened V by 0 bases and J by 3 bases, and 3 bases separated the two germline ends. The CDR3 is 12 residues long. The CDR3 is CASSQDRYEQYF. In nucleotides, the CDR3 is TGTGCCAGCAGCCAAGACCGCTACGAGCAGTACTTC.

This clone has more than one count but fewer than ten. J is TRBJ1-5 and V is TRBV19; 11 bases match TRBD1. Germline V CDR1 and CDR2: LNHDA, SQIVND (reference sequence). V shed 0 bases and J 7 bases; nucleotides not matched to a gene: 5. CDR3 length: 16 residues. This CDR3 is CASSIDGTGGRQPQHF. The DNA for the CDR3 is TGTGCCAGTAGTATAGACGGGACAGGGGGTCGCCAGCCCCAGCATTTT.

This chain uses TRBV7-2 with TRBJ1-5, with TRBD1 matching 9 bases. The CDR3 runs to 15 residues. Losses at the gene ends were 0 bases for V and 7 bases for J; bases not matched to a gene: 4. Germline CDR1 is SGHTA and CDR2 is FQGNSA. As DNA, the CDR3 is TGTGCCAGCAGCTTAGCGGGGACAGGGCGGCAGCCCCAGCATTTT. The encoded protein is CASSLAGTGRQPQHF.

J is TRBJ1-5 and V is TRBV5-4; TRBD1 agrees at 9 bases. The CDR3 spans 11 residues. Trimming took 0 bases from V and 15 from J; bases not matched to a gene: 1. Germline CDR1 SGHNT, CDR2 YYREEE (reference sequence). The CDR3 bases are TGTGCCAGCAGCTTGGGGGACAGGGCGCATTTT. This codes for CASSLGDRAHF.

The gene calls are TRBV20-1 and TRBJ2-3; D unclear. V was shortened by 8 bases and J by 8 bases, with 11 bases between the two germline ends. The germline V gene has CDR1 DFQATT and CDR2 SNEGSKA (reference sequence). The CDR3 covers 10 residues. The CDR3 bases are TGCAGTACCCTCATCGGTACGCAGTATTTT. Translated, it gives CSTLIGTQYF.

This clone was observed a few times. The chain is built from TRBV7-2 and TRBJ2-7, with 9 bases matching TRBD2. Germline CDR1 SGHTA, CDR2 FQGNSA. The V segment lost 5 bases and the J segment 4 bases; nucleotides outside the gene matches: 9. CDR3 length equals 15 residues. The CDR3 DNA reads TGTGCCAGCAGCACCTTAGCGGGAGCCCCATACGAGCAGTACTTC. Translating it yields CASSTLAGAPYEQYF.

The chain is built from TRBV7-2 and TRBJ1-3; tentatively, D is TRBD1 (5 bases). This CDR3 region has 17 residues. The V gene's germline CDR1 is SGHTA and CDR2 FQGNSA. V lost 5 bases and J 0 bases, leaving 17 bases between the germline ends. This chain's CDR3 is CASSPMAMQGSGNTIYF. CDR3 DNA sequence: TGTGCCAGCAGCCCAATGGCGATGCAGGGCTCTGGAAACACCATATATTTT.

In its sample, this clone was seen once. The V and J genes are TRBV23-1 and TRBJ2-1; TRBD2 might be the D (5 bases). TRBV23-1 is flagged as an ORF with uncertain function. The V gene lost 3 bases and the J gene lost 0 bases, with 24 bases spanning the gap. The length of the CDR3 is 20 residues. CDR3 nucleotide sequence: TGCGCCAGCAGTCATTCAAGCGGATTTAGGAATTATAGCTCCTACAATGAGCAGTTCTTC. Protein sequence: CASSHSSGFRNYSSYNEQFF.

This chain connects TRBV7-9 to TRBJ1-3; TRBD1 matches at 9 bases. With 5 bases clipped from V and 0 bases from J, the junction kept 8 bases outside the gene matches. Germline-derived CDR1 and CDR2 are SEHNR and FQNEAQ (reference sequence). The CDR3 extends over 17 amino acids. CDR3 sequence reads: CASSPTGGGFSGNTIYF. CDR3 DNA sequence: TGTGCCAGCAGCCCTACAGGGGGCGGATTCTCTGGAAACACCATATATTTT. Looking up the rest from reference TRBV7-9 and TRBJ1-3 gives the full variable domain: DTGVSQNPRHKITKRGQNVTFRCDPISEHNRLYWYRQTLGQGPEFLTYFQNEAQLEKSRLLSDRFSAERPKGSFSTLEIQRTEQGDSAMYLCASSPTGGGFSGNTIYFGEGSWLTVV.

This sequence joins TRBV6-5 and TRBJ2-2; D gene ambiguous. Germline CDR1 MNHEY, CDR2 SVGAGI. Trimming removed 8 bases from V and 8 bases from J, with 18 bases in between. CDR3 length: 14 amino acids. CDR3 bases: TGTGCCAGCCGACCAACAGACATTCCGGGGGAGCTGTTTTTT. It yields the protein CASRPTDIPGELFF.

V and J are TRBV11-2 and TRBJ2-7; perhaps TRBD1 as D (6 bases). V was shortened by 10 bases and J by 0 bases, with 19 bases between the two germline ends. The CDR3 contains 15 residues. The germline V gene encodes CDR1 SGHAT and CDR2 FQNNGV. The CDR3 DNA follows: TGTGCCACCCAAGCGGTGGGGACACACTCCTACGAGCAGTACTTC. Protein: CATQAVGTHSYEQYF.

CDR3 loop: CASSLVGVGELFF. CDR3 in DNA: TGTGCCAGCAGCTTAGTAGGGGTCGGGGAGCTGTTTTTT. This chain uses TRBV7-2 with TRBJ2-2; TRBD1 might be the D (5 bases). The ends were cut back, 1 base at V and 7 bases at J, with 7 bases in the middle. Looked up from germline, CDR1 is SGHTA and CDR2 is FQGNSA. This CDR3 has 13 amino acids.

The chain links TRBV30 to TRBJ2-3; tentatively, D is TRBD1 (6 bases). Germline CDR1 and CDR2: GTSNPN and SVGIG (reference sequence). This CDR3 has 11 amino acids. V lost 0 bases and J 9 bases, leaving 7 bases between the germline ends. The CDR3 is CAWSVQGTQYF. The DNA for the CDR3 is TGTGCCTGGAGTGTACAGGGAACGCAGTATTTT.

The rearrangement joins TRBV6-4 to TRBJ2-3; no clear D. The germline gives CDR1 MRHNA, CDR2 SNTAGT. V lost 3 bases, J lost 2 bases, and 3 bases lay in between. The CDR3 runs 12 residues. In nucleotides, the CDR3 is TGTGCCAGCAGTGATAACACAGATACGCAGTATTTT. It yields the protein CASSDNTDTQYF.

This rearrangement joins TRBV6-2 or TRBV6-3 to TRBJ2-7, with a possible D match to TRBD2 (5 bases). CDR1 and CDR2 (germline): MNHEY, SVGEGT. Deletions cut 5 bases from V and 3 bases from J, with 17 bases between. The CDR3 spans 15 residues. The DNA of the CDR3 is TGTGCCAGCAGTCGACTCATCCGGGGATACTACGAGCAGTACTTC. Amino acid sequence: CASSRLIRGYYEQYF.